This TCR beta chain was recorded in a study of blood T cell repertoires in COVID-19. The V gene lost 6 bases and the J gene lost 0 bases, with 14 bases spanning the gap. CDR1 is LNHDA, CDR2 SQIVND, per germline (reference sequence). The CDR3 covers 15 residues. Generated by immunoSEQ multiplex PCR, the TCRdb table keeps only in-frame clones and is missing some. The profile covers roughly 38,000 clones, with around 87% appearing a single time and under 30% taken by the ten largest. The chain joins TRBV19 to TRBJ1-1; a possible D gene is TRBD1 (5 bases). The TCR was taken from a man in his 60s with active or convalescent COVID-19. Sequencing was carried out using peripheral blood. In DNA form, the CDR3 reads TGTGCCAGTAGGTCGGGGGGGTTAATGAACACTGAAGCTTTCTTT. Its translation: CASRSGGLMNTEAFF.